This TCR beta chain was recovered during a study of CD8 T cells in Susac syndrome. Random-hexamer reverse transcription was applied to about 0.5 to 1 ug RNA. By means of immunoSEQ multiplex PCR, TCR beta CDR3 spanning 54 Vbeta and 13 Jbeta underwent amplification. MiXCR, run by TCRdb on the immunoSEQ multiplex PCR reads, gives a single entry per CDR3 protein. The sample yields roughly 330,000 distinct CDR3 sequences, around 92% seen once. The multiple sclerosis controls, all treatment-naive patients, had relapsing-remitting disease that was stable or active. Negative isolation yielded the CD8+ and CD4+ T cells, while FACS enriched the TEMRA cells. Germline CDR1 reads MGHDK; CDR2 reads SYGVNS. Trimming took 0 bases from V and 0 from J, leaving 12 bases between them. This CDR3 is built from 16 residues.

Sequenced sample: CD4+ T cells from PBMCs. The sequence came from a human donor with multiple sclerosis. The V and J genes are TRBV25-1 and TRBJ2-7; a weak D match, TRBD2 (6 bases). As DNA, the CDR3 is TGTGCCAGCAGTGAATACTCCGGGACTTTCTCCTACGAGCAGTACTTC. Residues: CASSEYSGTFSYEQYF.